Below, 18 T cell receptor beta chains from the same sample are listed, as sequenced in a study of CD8 T cells in Susac syndrome. The RNA input was 0.5 to 1 ug, and it was reverse transcribed with random hexamers. MiXCR was run by TCRdb on the immunoSEQ multiplex PCR reads, yielding one entry per CDR3 protein. This table has approximately 230,000 distinct CDR3 sequences, roughly 95% appearing once. What was sequenced was CD4+ T cells from PBMCs. The receptors originated from a human donor with multiple sclerosis.

The CDR3 region has the DNA TGTGCCAGCAGAGGGGACAGTAATGAAAAACTGTTTTTT. Its translation: CASRGDSNEKLFF. The chain couples TRBV2 to TRBJ1-4; 7 bases agree with TRBD1. The germline V gene has CDR1 SNHLY and CDR2 FYNNEI. V was pared by 6 bases and J by 4 bases, with 2 bases of the junction left unmatched. This CDR3 has 13 residues.

The chain carries TRBV7-2 and TRBJ2-7; 9 nucleotides match TRBD2. The ends lost 0 bases at V and 3 bases at J; junction bases unmatched: 3. Germline V gene lookup returns CDR1 SGHTA and CDR2 FQGNSA. This CDR3 is 15 amino acids long. CDR3 protein: CASSLAGSGSYEQYV. The CDR3 nucleotides read TGTGCCAGCAGCTTAGCGGGTAGCGGGAGCTACGAGCAGTACGTC.

The rearrangement uses TRBV9 and TRBJ2-1; D not certain. Germline V gene sequence: CDR1 SGDLS, CDR2 YYNGEE. The V gene lost 5 bases and the J gene lost 9 bases, with 18 bases spanning the gap. The CDR3 consists of 14 residues. CDR3 residues: CASSLDIGRREQFF. The CDR3 coding sequence is TGTGCCAGCAGTCTTGACATAGGCCGGCGTGAGCAGTTCTTC. The whole variable domain, remainder taken from reference TRBV9 and TRBJ2-1, is DSGVTQTPKHLITATGQRVTLRCSPRSGDLSVYWYQQSLDQGLQFLIQYYNGEERAKGNILERFSAQQFPDLHSELNLSSLELGDSALYFCASSLDIGRREQFFGPGTRLTVL.

The CDR3 protein is CASSESGGHPNTEAFF. The CDR3 DNA is TGTGCCAGCAGTGAATCAGGGGGACATCCAAACACTGAAGCTTTCTTT. The gene calls are TRBV25-1 and TRBJ1-1; 7 bases fit TRBD1. The CDR3 covers 16 residues. Germline CDR1 reads MGHDK; CDR2 reads SYGVNS. Trimming cost V 1 base and J 2 bases; bases outside gene matches: 7.

This chain joins TRBV5-4 and TRBJ1-4, with 8 bases fitting TRBD1. Germline CDR1 SGHNT, CDR2 YYREEE (reference sequence). The trim removed 4 bases at V and 3 bases at J, leaving 2 bases unmatched. The length of the CDR3 is 14 residues. The CDR3 coding sequence is TGTGCCAGCAGCAACAGGGGGTCTAATGAAAAACTGTTTTTT. It yields the protein CASSNRGSNEKLFF. Drawing the rest from reference TRBV5-4 and TRBJ1-4, the complete variable domain is ETGVTQSPTHLIKTRGQQVTLRCSSQSGHNTVSWYQQALGQGPQFIFQYYREEENGRGNFPPRFSGLQFPNYSSELNVNALELDDSALYLCASSNRGSNEKLFFGSGTQLSVL.

The J gene is TRBJ1-1, the V gene TRBV24-1; perhaps TRBD1 as D (6 bases). This CDR3 has 14 amino acids. V gave up 3 bases and J gave up 4 bases, with 11 bases separating them. CDR1 is KGHDR, CDR2 SFDVKD, per germline. The chain's CDR3 is CATSDATGVTEAFF. CDR3 in DNA: TGTGCCACCAGTGATGCGACAGGAGTCACTGAAGCTTTCTTT.

This sequence joins TRBV9 and TRBJ2-4; TRBD1 aligns across 7 bases. CDR1 is SGDLS, CDR2 YYNGEE, per germline. V was pared by 0 bases and J by 8 bases, with 5 bases of the junction left unmatched. The CDR3 extends over 14 amino acids. The CDR3 is CASSVEGQGDIQYF. The CDR3 nucleotides are TGTGCCAGCAGCGTAGAAGGCCAGGGGGACATTCAGTACTTC.

The V gene is TRBV6-1, the J gene TRBJ1-1; a possible D gene is TRBD1 (5 bases). Germline V lookup: CDR1 MNHNS, CDR2 SASEGT. The CDR3 runs to 13 residues. The V gene lost 7 bases and the J gene lost 4 bases, with 13 bases spanning the gap. This CDR3 reads CASNRAGRTEAFF. CDR3 DNA sequence: TGTGCCAGCAACCGGGCAGGGCGCACTGAAGCTTTCTTT.

The chain has TRBV20-1 and TRBJ1-2; 9 bases map to TRBD1. V lost 0 bases and J lost 2; bases outside the gene matches: 7. The CDR3 consists of 16 residues. Looked up from germline, CDR1 is DFQATT and CDR2 is SNEGSKA (reference sequence). CDR3 coding DNA: TGCAGTGCTAGAGACCCCACACAGGGGGCGAACTATGGCTACACCTTC. It encodes CSARDPTQGANYGYTF.

This clonotype showed up just once. This chain uses TRBV6-5 with TRBJ2-1; D not certain. Trimming took off 2 bases at V and 5 bases at J, with 7 bases between the two ends. The CDR3 consists of 13 residues. Germline V lookup: CDR1 MNHEY, CDR2 SVGAGI. The CDR3 DNA sequence: TGTGCCAGCAGTTACATGTTAGACAATGAGCAGTTCTTC. Protein sequence: CASSYMLDNEQFF.

V usage is TRBV5-1 and J usage is TRBJ1-4; possible D gene TRBD1, 5 bases. The CDR3 runs 14 residues. Germline values: CDR1 SGHRS, CDR2 YFSETQ. Trimming shortened V by 4 bases and J by 5 bases, and 12 bases separated the two germline ends. The CDR3 DNA follows: TGCGCCAGCAGCACAAGACAGCGGAATGAAAAACTGTTTTTT. The encoded protein is CASSTRQRNEKLFF.

The chain links TRBV21-1 to TRBJ2-7; no check of the table's D call, TRBD2, against the DNA was made. TRBV21-1 is a recognized pseudogene. The CDR3 runs to 21 residues. The CDR3 reads CASSKGRGSDSRDSNSYEQYV. The CDR3 DNA sequence: TGTGCCAGCAGCAAAGGTAGGGGCTCCGATTCAAGGGACTCAAATTCCTACGAGCAGTACGTC.

The gene calls are TRBV9 and TRBJ2-2, with TRBD1 identical over 9 bases. Germline V gene sequence: CDR1 SGDLS, CDR2 YYNGEE. The CDR3 has 18 amino acids. V dropped 0 bases and J dropped 3; count of bases not matched to a gene: 9. The DNA of the CDR3 is TGTGCCAGCAGCGTAGACCCCGGGACAGGGTTGGACACCGGGGAGCTGTTTTTT. Translating it yields CASSVDPGTGLDTGELFF.

The V gene is TRBV6-1, the J gene TRBJ2-7; TRBD2 matches at 9 bases. This CDR3 comprises 14 residues. CDR1 and CDR2 from the germline V gene are MNHNS and SASEGT. V lost 8 bases, J lost 6 bases, and 11 bases stayed unmatched. The CDR3 DNA reads as TGTGCCAGCTCAACCGGTAGCGGGAGTTTCGAGCAGTACGTC. Translating gives CASSTGSGSFEQYV.

The gene calls are TRBV2 and TRBJ1-5, with unresolved D. Germline CDR1 is SNHLY and CDR2 is FYNNEI. V shed 5 bases and J shed 6 bases, with 20 bases lying between them. The CDR3 has 16 residues. The CDR3 region has the DNA TGTGCCAGCAGTACCTCCCTCTCCTGGGCTCTTCAGCCCCAGCATTTT. Translating it yields CASSTSLSWALQPQHF.

The chain has TRBV11-2 and TRBJ2-2, with 7 positions matching TRBD2. The CDR3 totals 15 residues. Germline V gene lookup returns CDR1 SGHAT and CDR2 FQNNGV. Trimming removed 6 bases from V and 3 bases from J; junction bases left unmatched: 7. CDR3 protein: CASRRAGRDTGELFF. DNA for the CDR3: TGTGCCAGCAGGAGGGCAGGGAGGGACACCGGGGAGCTGTTTTTT.

The chain joins TRBV6-1 to TRBJ2-1; D ambiguous. The V end was cut by 0 bases, the J end by 8 bases, with 5 bases between. The CDR3 length is 12 residues. Germline V lookup: CDR1 MNHNS, CDR2 SASEGT. The CDR3 sequence: CASSEAGYEQFF. The CDR3 nucleotides are TGTGCCAGCAGTGAAGCGGGGTATGAGCAGTTCTTC.

This chain uses TRBV28 with TRBJ2-3; D may be TRBD1 (8 bases). The CDR3 runs to 15 residues. In germline, CDR1 is MDHEN, CDR2 SYDVKM. Trimming removed 2 bases from V and 3 bases from J, with 12 bases in between. CDR3 sequence: CASSLDRGGTDTQYF. The CDR3 bases are TGTGCCAGCAGTTTAGACAGGGGAGGGACAGATACGCAGTATTTT.